Listed below are T cell receptor beta chains from one sample, sequenced in a study of cytomegalovirus exposure and HLA in healthy donors. Assay: immunoSEQ multiplex PCR; the TCRdb copy retains only in-frame clones and omits some. The sample lists tens of thousands of clones; 67% were seen once. The sequenced sample was PBMCs. Every receptor here comes from a woman aged 45-65 years in good health and CMV-seropositive. CDR3s include the opening cysteine and the closing phenylalanine or tryptophan. The D gene is left open where the match is weak. Size tells how often a clone was seen (once, few, many) or the class of an expanded clone, and some rows leave it out.

>NA|TRBJ1-3|TRBV5-1|NA
TGCGCCAGCAGCATTACAGACTCTGGAAACACCATATATTTT
CASSITDSGNTIYF
>few|TRBJ1-2|TRBV18|NA
TGTGCCAGCTCTGACAGGCCTGACTATGGCTACACCTTC
CASSDRPDYGYTF
>NA|TRBJ2-1|TRBV7-3|TRBD2
TGTGCCAGCAGCGCCGTGGGGAGCGGGGCCTACAATGAGCAGTTCTTC
CASSAVGSGAYNEQFF
>NA|TRBJ2-2|TRBV19|TRBD1
TGTGCCAGTAGTGTGGGACAGGGGGCCTTCTCGAACACCGGGGAGCTGTTTTTT
CASSVGQGAFSNTGELFF
>NA|TRBJ1-5|TRBV6-5|NA
TGTGCCAGCAGTTCAACAGCCTCCAATCAGCCCCAGCATTTT
CASSSTASNQPQHF
>NA|TRBJ2-1|TRBV7-6|TRBD2
TGTGCCAGCAGGCCCGAGGCGGGGGGGGACAATGAGCAGTTCTTC
CASRPEAGGDNEQFF
>once|TRBJ1-1|TRBV2|NA
TGTGCCAGCAGTGGGGCAGGAAACACTGAAGCTTTCTTT
CASSGAGNTEAFF
>NA|TRBJ2-3|TRBV7-9|NA
TGTGCCAGTACCCCACGGGGCGGGGGCACAGATACGCAGTATTTT
CASTPRGGGTDTQYF
>NA|TRBJ1-6|TRBV5-1|NA
TGCGCCAGCAGCCTGACAGGAGAACTCCACTTT
CASSLTGELHF
>NA|TRBJ2-6|TRBV18|TRBD1
TGTGCCAGCTCACCGGGACAGGGTTCAGGGGCCAACGTCCTGACTTTC
CASSPGQGSGANVLTF
>NA|TRBJ1-5|TRBV11-2|NA
TGTGCCAGCAGCTTAGGAGGGAAGCAGCCCCAGCATTTT
CASSLGGKQPQHF
>NA|TRBJ2-5|TRBV6-1|TRBD1
TGTGCCAGCAGTGGGCGGCGCGGCAGGGGGCAGGAGACCCAGTACTTC
CASSGRRGRGQETQYF
>NA|TRBJ2-2|TRBV19|NA
TGTGCTAGTAGTATGGTGGGCGCGAACACCGGGGAGCTGTTTTTT
CASSMVGANTGELFF
>NA|TRBJ2-7|TRBV10-1|TRBD2
TGCGCCAGCAGTGAGGGACTAGCGGAGTACGAGCAGTACTTC
CASSEGLAEYEQYF
>NA|TRBJ1-1|TRBV5-6|NA
TGTGCCAGCAGCGAAACATTGAACACTGAAGCTTTCTTT
CASSETLNTEAFF
>NA|TRBJ2-3|TRBV5-1|NA
TGCGCCAGCAGCTTGGGAGGGACAAGCAAATCCCTTACAGATACGCAGTATTTT
CASSLGGTSKSLTDTQYF
>few|TRBJ1-2|TRBV9|NA
TGTGCCAGCAGCCACAAACAGGGCATAGCCGCTTATTATGGCTACACCTTC
CASSHKQGIAAYYGYTF
>NA|TRBJ1-5|TRBV19|NA
TGTGCCAGTAGTATAGATAGAGGAACTAATCAGCCCCAGCATTTT
CASSIDRGTNQPQHF
>once|TRBJ1-5|TRBV9|NA
TGTGCCAGCAGCGTAGGGCACAGCCAAAATCAGCCCCAGCATTTT
CASSVGHSQNQPQHF
>few|TRBJ1-2|TRBV6-5|NA
TGTGCCAGCAAAGAGCGTAACTATGGCTACACCTTC
CASKERNYGYTF
>NA|TRBJ1-6|TRBV4-1|NA
TGCGCCAGCAGCCAACTACAAAGGAGCTCCTATAATTCACCCCTCCACTTT
CASSQLQRSSYNSPLHF
>once|TRBJ2-7|TRBV7-2|NA
TGTGCCAGCAGCTTACGCAGGTCGGCCGAGCAGTACTTC
CASSLRRSAEQYF
>NA|TRBJ2-1|TRBV6-5|NA
TGTGCCAGCAGTTACGAAGCCCTAGCCCGCTACAATGAGCAGTTCTTC
CASSYEALARYNEQFF
>NA|TRBJ1-2|TRBV5-5|NA
TGTGCCAGCAGCTTGGGTGCGGGGGGCCTCTATGGCTACACCTTC
CASSLGAGGLYGYTF
>NA|TRBJ1-4|TRBV5-4|TRBD1
TGTGCCAGCAGCTCTCCGGGACAGGGCAGAAATGAAAAACTGTTTTTT
CASSSPGQGRNEKLFF
>NA|TRBJ2-1|TRBV27|TRBD2
TGTGCCAGCAGTCAGCGGGGGGGGCTGGATGAGCAGTTCTTC
CASSQRGGLDEQFF
>NA|TRBJ2-7|TRBV7-2|TRBD2
TGTGCCAGCAGCACCCAACTAGCGGGGGGTCACGAGCAGTACTTC
CASSTQLAGGHEQYF
>NA|TRBJ2-3|TRBV5-1|NA
TGCGCCAGCAGCCCCCCTAGCCCCACAGATACGCAGTATTTT
CASSPPSPTDTQYF
>NA|TRBJ2-4|TRBV27|NA
TGTGCCAGCAGTTTGGTGGCGGTGGGCAGGGAGTACTTC
CASSLVAVGREYF
>NA|TRBJ1-1|TRBV7-6|NA
TGTGCCAGCAGCTTAGGAAGCGGGACTGGCACTGAAGCTTTCTTT
CASSLGSGTGTEAFF
>NA|TRBJ1-2|TRBV18|TRBD1
TGTGCCAGCTCTCTGGACAGGGCGCCTTACTACACCTTC
CASSLDRAPYYTF
>NA|TRBJ1-2|TRBV4-2|TRBD1
TGTGCCAGCAGCCAAGTTGGAGACAGGGCCAAAGGGGGCTACACCTTC
CASSQVGDRAKGGYTF
>NA|TRBJ2-1|TRBV6-5|NA
TGTGCCAGCAGTTATGGGCGGGACAGTTACAATGAGCAGTTCTTC
CASSYGRDSYNEQFF
>NA|TRBJ1-2|TRBV27|NA
TGTGCCAGCAGTTGGGAGGGGACGCGCTACACCTTC
CASSWEGTRYTF
>NA|TRBJ1-2|TRBV28|NA
TGTGCCAGCAGTACACGCCTAGAGCTAAACTATGGCTACACCTTC
CASSTRLELNYGYTF
>once|TRBJ1-5|TRBV2|NA
TGTGCCAGCAGTGACGTAGATAGCAATCAGCCCCAGCATTTT
CASSDVDSNQPQHF
>few|TRBJ1-5|TRBV7-9|NA
TGTGCCAGCAGCTTAGAGGGGGGCAATCAGCCCCAGCATTTT
CASSLEGGNQPQHF
>NA|TRBJ2-5|TRBV2|NA
TGTGCCAGCAGTGGTCAGGGGCGGGCAGAGACCCAGTACTTC
CASSGQGRAETQYF
>NA|TRBJ1-2|TRBV7-9|TRBD1
TGTTCCAGCAGCTTCGAGGGACAGGGCTACACCTTC
CSSSFEGQGYTF